This is a list of T cell receptor beta chains from one sample in a study of T-cell reconstitution after alpha-beta-depleted transplantation in children. TCRdb redid the calling of the PCR reads with MiXCR, one entry per CDR3 protein. The sample shows about 200,000 distinct CDR3 sequences, about 7% of them seen only once. Sequences were derived from PBMCs, sampled before TCRalphabeta/CD19-depleted stem cell transplant. These receptors were obtained from a boy aged 2 to 9 with acute lymphoblastic leukemia, due to receive a stem cell transplant. CDR3s include the opening cysteine and the closing phenylalanine or tryptophan. The D gene is left open where the match is weak. Not all rows give a size; the values are once, few, many and, for expanded clones, a class.

v_gene: TRBV3-1
j_gene: TRBJ2-1
abundance: -
d_gene: -
CDR3aa: CASSPLSEGNEQFF
CDR3nt: TGTGCCAGCAGCCCGCTCTCTGAAGGCAATGAGCAGTTCTTC

v_gene: TRBV10-3
j_gene: TRBJ2-7
abundance: many
d_gene: -
CDR3aa: CAISESDSSYEQYF
CDR3nt: TGTGCCATCAGTGAGTCGGACAGCTCCTACGAGCAGTACTTC

v_gene: TRBV20-1
j_gene: TRBJ2-2
abundance: many
d_gene: -
CDR3aa: CSADPGLHTGELFF
CDR3nt: TGCAGTGCCGACCCGGGACTCCACACCGGGGAGCTGTTTTTT

v_gene: TRBV12-3/TRBV12-4
j_gene: TRBJ2-2
abundance: many
d_gene: TRBD1
CDR3aa: CASSGQGASGELFF
CDR3nt: TGTGCCAGCAGTGGACAGGGGGCGTCCGGGGAGCTGTTTTTT

v_gene: TRBV28
j_gene: TRBJ2-1
abundance: many
d_gene: -
CDR3aa: CASSLGTTEQFF
CDR3nt: TGTGCCAGCAGCCTCGGGACAACTGAGCAGTTCTTC

v_gene: TRBV4-3
j_gene: TRBJ2-7
abundance: -
d_gene: -
CDR3aa: CASSPSVNRYEQYF
CDR3nt: TGCGCCAGCAGCCCTAGCGTCAACCGCTACGAGCAGTACTTC

v_gene: TRBV12-3/TRBV12-4
j_gene: TRBJ2-3
abundance: many
d_gene: -
CDR3aa: CATWKDTQYF
CDR3nt: TGTGCCACCTGGAAGGATACGCAGTATTTT

v_gene: TRBV4-2
j_gene: TRBJ2-1
abundance: many
d_gene: -
CDR3aa: CASSPLGGYNEQFF
CDR3nt: TGTGCCAGCAGCCCCTTGGGAGGTTACAATGAGCAGTTCTTC

v_gene: TRBV7-2
j_gene: TRBJ2-4
abundance: many
d_gene: TRBD2
CDR3aa: CASSLSLAGAGVQYF
CDR3nt: TGTGCCAGCAGCTTATCACTAGCGGGAGCTGGGGTTCAGTACTTC

v_gene: TRBV6-5
j_gene: TRBJ2-2
abundance: -
d_gene: -
CDR3aa: CASSSGAGGNTGELFF
CDR3nt: TGTGCCAGCAGTTCGGGGGCCGGAGGGAACACCGGGGAGCTGTTTTTT

v_gene: TRBV3-1
j_gene: TRBJ2-7
abundance: many
d_gene: -
CDR3aa: CASSRATGGAYEQYF
CDR3nt: TGTGCCAGCAGCCGAGCCACAGGGGGGGCCTACGAGCAGTACTTC

v_gene: TRBV7-3
j_gene: TRBJ1-1
abundance: many
d_gene: TRBD1
CDR3aa: CASSPTGGGTEAFF
CDR3nt: TGTGCCAGCAGCCCTACAGGGGGGGGCACTGAAGCTTTCTTT

v_gene: TRBV20-1
j_gene: TRBJ1-2
abundance: -
d_gene: -
CDR3aa: CSARGYRVLRDNYGYTF
CDR3nt: TGCAGTGCTAGAGGGTACAGGGTTCTACGCGATAACTATGGCTACACCTTC

v_gene: TRBV7-3
j_gene: TRBJ2-5
abundance: few
d_gene: TRBD2
CDR3aa: CASSPSGGLQETQYF
CDR3nt: TGTGCCAGCAGCCCAAGCGGGGGCCTCCAAGAGACCCAGTACTTC

v_gene: TRBV21-1
j_gene: TRBJ2-7
abundance: many
d_gene: -
CDR3aa: CASPCKQYF
CDR3nt: TGTGCCAGCCCCTGTAAGCAGTACTTC

v_gene: TRBV5-1
j_gene: TRBJ2-1
abundance: few
d_gene: -
CDR3aa: CASSQFPVLEGPYGLEQFF
CDR3nt: TGCGCCAGCAGCCAATTTCCGGTACTAGAAGGCCCCTACGGCCTTGAGCAGTTCTTC

v_gene: TRBV29-1
j_gene: TRBJ2-7
abundance: many
d_gene: TRBD2
CDR3aa: CSVESGLAGGPYEQYF
CDR3nt: TGCAGCGTTGAAAGTGGTCTAGCGGGAGGGCCTTACGAGCAGTACTTC

v_gene: TRBV28
j_gene: TRBJ1-2
abundance: -
d_gene: -
CDR3aa: CASSFSELIRWDGYTF
CDR3nt: TGTGCCAGCAGTTTCAGCGAATTAATTAGGTGGGATGGCTACACCTTC

v_gene: TRBV28
j_gene: TRBJ2-7
abundance: -
d_gene: -
CDR3aa: CASSAPSGTPYEQYF
CDR3nt: TGTGCCAGCAGTGCCCCGAGTGGGACACCCTACGAGCAGTACTTC

v_gene: TRBV20-1
j_gene: TRBJ2-1
abundance: few
d_gene: TRBD2
CDR3aa: CSARPRTSGREGGSYNEQFF
CDR3nt: TGCAGTGCTAGACCGCGGACTAGCGGGAGGGAGGGGGGCTCCTACAATGAGCAGTTCTTC

v_gene: TRBV6-2/TRBV6-3
j_gene: TRBJ2-2
abundance: few
d_gene: TRBD2
CDR3aa: CASWTGGADGELFF
CDR3nt: TGTGCCAGCTGGACCGGGGGGGCCGACGGGGAGCTGTTTTTT

v_gene: TRBV13
j_gene: TRBJ2-5
abundance: many
d_gene: -
CDR3aa: CASSPGVKTQYF
CDR3nt: TGTGCCAGCAGCCCAGGGGTAAAGACCCAGTACTTC

v_gene: TRBV6-5
j_gene: TRBJ2-7
abundance: many
d_gene: -
CDR3aa: CASSGGIHEQYF
CDR3nt: TGTGCCAGCAGTGGGGGCATCCACGAGCAGTACTTC

v_gene: TRBV20-1
j_gene: TRBJ2-1
abundance: many
d_gene: -
CDR3aa: CSAGPPGFAINEQFF
CDR3nt: TGCAGTGCTGGACCCCCGGGATTCGCCATTAATGAGCAGTTCTTC

v_gene: TRBV30
j_gene: TRBJ2-3
abundance: many
d_gene: TRBD1
CDR3aa: CAWSRSGGLSDTQYF
CDR3nt: TGTGCCTGGAGTAGATCAGGGGGCCTCTCAGATACGCAGTATTTT

v_gene: TRBV5-6
j_gene: TRBJ2-4
abundance: many
d_gene: TRBD1
CDR3aa: CASSSGGSSIQYF
CDR3nt: TGTGCCAGCAGCTCAGGGGGCTCCAGCATTCAGTACTTC

v_gene: TRBV28
j_gene: TRBJ1-1
abundance: many
d_gene: -
CDR3aa: CASSRVSGLPFF
CDR3nt: TGTGCCAGCAGTCGCGTATCCGGGCTGCCTTTCTTT

v_gene: TRBV28
j_gene: TRBJ2-1
abundance: many
d_gene: TRBD2
CDR3aa: CASSAGRPPNEQFF
CDR3nt: TGTGCCAGCAGTGCCGGGAGGCCCCCCAATGAGCAGTTCTTC

v_gene: TRBV5-1
j_gene: TRBJ1-4
abundance: -
d_gene: -
CDR3aa: CASSFIPGNEKLFF
CDR3nt: TGCGCCAGCAGCTTTATCCCTGGAAATGAAAAACTGTTTTTT

v_gene: TRBV27
j_gene: TRBJ2-1
abundance: few
d_gene: -
CDR3aa: CASSLSRGDHEQFF
CDR3nt: TGTGCCAGCAGTTTATCAAGGGGGGATCATGAGCAGTTCTTC

v_gene: TRBV4-3
j_gene: TRBJ2-5
abundance: many
d_gene: -
CDR3aa: CASSQYRDHETQYF
CDR3nt: TGCGCCAGCAGCCAGTACAGGGATCATGAGACCCAGTACTTC

v_gene: TRBV12-3/TRBV12-4
j_gene: TRBJ1-5
abundance: few
d_gene: -
CDR3aa: CASSFAGNQPQHF
CDR3nt: TGTGCCAGCAGTTTTGCGGGGAATCAGCCCCAGCATTTT

v_gene: TRBV2
j_gene: TRBJ2-5
abundance: many
d_gene: TRBD2
CDR3aa: CASRYQRGIQETQYF
CDR3nt: TGTGCCAGCAGATATCAGCGGGGGATCCAAGAGACCCAGTACTTC

v_gene: TRBV28
j_gene: TRBJ2-1
abundance: few
d_gene: -
CDR3aa: CASRTPGQTNEQFF
CDR3nt: TGTGCCAGCAGGACACCGGGACAAACAAATGAGCAGTTCTTC

v_gene: TRBV29-1
j_gene: TRBJ1-2
abundance: many
d_gene: -
CDR3aa: CSAGGGDYGYTF
CDR3nt: TGCAGCGCTGGTGGGGGGGACTATGGCTACACCTTC

v_gene: TRBV7-2
j_gene: TRBJ2-7
abundance: -
d_gene: -
CDR3aa: CASSFPTLPYEQYF
CDR3nt: TGTGCCAGCAGCTTTCCGACACTTCCCTACGAGCAGTACTTC

v_gene: TRBV7-9
j_gene: TRBJ2-3
abundance: -
d_gene: -
CDR3aa: CASSPPSEFTDTQYF
CDR3nt: TGTGCCAGCAGCCCACCTAGCGAGTTCACAGATACGCAGTATTTT

v_gene: TRBV7-2
j_gene: TRBJ2-1
abundance: many
d_gene: TRBD2
CDR3aa: CAMGSGGGNYNEQFF
CDR3nt: TGTGCTATGGGGAGCGGGGGGGGAAACTACAATGAGCAGTTCTTC

v_gene: TRBV21-1
j_gene: TRBJ2-1
abundance: many
d_gene: -
CDR3aa: CASSMDYNEQFF
CDR3nt: TGTGCCAGCAGCATGGACTACAATGAGCAGTTCTTC

v_gene: TRBV4-3
j_gene: TRBJ2-6
abundance: -
d_gene: -
CDR3aa: CASSQDAGAPSGANVLTF
CDR3nt: TGCGCCAGCAGCCAAGATGCCGGGGCCCCCTCTGGGGCCAACGTCCTGACTTTC

v_gene: TRBV4-3
j_gene: TRBJ2-7
abundance: many
d_gene: TRBD1
CDR3aa: CASSQDRAYYEQYF
CDR3nt: TGCGCCAGCAGCCAGGACAGGGCCTACTACGAGCAGTACTTC

v_gene: TRBV29-1
j_gene: TRBJ2-7
abundance: few
d_gene: TRBD1
CDR3aa: CSVEERRTGEFGTYEQYF
CDR3nt: TGCAGCGTTGAAGAGAGGCGAACAGGGGAGTTTGGGACCTACGAGCAGTACTTC

v_gene: TRBV20-1
j_gene: TRBJ1-2
abundance: -
d_gene: -
CDR3aa: CSASNDYGYTF
CDR3nt: TGCAGTGCTAGCAATGACTATGGCTACACCTTC

v_gene: TRBV5-1
j_gene: TRBJ1-1
abundance: few
d_gene: -
CDR3aa: CASSRSGEDTEAFF
CDR3nt: TGCGCCAGCAGCCGGTCTGGGGAGGACACTGAAGCTTTCTTT

v_gene: TRBV28
j_gene: TRBJ2-4
abundance: many
d_gene: -
CDR3aa: CASSSAGDRNIQYF
CDR3nt: TGTGCCAGCAGTTCTGCAGGGGATAGGAACATTCAGTACTTC

v_gene: TRBV28
j_gene: TRBJ2-7
abundance: many
d_gene: -
CDR3aa: CASSETGTRNYEQYF
CDR3nt: TGTGCCAGCAGCGAAACCGGGACCAGAAACTACGAGCAGTACTTC

v_gene: TRBV10-3
j_gene: TRBJ2-5
abundance: many
d_gene: -
CDR3aa: CATQLGLTQYF
CDR3nt: TGTGCCACCCAACTAGGGTTGACCCAGTACTTC

v_gene: TRBV23-1
j_gene: TRBJ1-2
abundance: -
d_gene: -
CDR3aa: CASSQSSSVVEGTLGYTF
CDR3nt: TGCGCCAGCAGTCAATCGAGTTCGGTTGTCGAGGGAACCCTTGGCTACACCTTC